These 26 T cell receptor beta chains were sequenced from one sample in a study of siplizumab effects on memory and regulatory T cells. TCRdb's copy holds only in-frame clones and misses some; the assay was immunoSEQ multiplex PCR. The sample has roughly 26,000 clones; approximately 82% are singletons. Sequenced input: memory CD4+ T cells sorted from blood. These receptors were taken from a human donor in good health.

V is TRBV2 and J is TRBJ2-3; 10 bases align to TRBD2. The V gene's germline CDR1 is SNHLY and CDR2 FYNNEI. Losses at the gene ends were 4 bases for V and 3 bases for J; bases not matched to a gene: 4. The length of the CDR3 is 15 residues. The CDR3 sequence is CASSGASGSTDTQYF. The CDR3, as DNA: TGTGCCAGCAGTGGGGCTAGCGGGAGTACAGATACGCAGTATTTT. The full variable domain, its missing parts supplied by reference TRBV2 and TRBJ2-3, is EPEVTQTPSHQVTQMGQEVILRCVPISNHLYFYWYRQILGQKVEFLVSFYNNEISEKSEIFDDQFSVERPDGSNFTLKIRSTKLEDSAMYFCASSGASGSTDTQYFGPGTRLTVL.

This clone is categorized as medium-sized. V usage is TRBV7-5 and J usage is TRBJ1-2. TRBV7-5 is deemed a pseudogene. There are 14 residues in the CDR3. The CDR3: CASSSAGANYGYTF. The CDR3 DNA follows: TGTGCCAGCAGCTCCGCGGGAGCTAACTATGGCTACACCTTC.

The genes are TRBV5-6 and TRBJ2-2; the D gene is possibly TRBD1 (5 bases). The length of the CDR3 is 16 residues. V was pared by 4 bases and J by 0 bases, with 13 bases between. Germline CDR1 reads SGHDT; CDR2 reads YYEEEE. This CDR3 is CASSTGRTTNTGELFF. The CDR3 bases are TGTGCCAGCAGCACGGGCCGGACAACGAACACCGGGGAGCTGTTTTTT.

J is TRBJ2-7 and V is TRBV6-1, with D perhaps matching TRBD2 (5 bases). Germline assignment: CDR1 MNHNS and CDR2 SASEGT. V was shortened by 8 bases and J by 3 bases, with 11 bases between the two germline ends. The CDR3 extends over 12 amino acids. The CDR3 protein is CASHGGLYEQYF. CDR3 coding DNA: TGTGCCAGCCATGGCGGGCTCTACGAGCAGTACTTC.

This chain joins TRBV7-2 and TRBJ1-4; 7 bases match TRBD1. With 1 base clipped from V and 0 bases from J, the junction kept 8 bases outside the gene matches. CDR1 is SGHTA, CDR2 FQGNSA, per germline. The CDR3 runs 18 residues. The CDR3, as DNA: TGTGCCAGCAGCTTAGGGACAGGCGGGGGTGCAACTAATGAAAAACTGTTTTTT. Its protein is CASSLGTGGGATNEKLFF.

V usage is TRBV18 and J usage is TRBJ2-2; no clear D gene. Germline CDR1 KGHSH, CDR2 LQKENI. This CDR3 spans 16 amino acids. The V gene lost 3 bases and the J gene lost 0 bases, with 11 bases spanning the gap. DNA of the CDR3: TGTGCCAGCTCACCCGGTATCGTCGCGAACACCGGGGAGCTGTTTTTT. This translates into CASSPGIVANTGELFF.

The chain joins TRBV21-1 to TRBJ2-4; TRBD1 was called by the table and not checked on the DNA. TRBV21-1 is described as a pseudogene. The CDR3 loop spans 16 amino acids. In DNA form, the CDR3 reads TGTGCCAGCAGCCCAGGGGCCCAGATAGCCAAAAACATTCAGTACTTC. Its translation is CASSPGAQIAKNIQYF.

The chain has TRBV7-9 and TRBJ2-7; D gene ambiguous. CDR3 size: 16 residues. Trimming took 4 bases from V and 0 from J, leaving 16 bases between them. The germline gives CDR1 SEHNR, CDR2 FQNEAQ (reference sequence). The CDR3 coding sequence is TGTGCCAGCAGCTCCCTGGACGGATCGAGCTCCTACGAGCAGTACTTC. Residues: CASSSLDGSSSYEQYF.

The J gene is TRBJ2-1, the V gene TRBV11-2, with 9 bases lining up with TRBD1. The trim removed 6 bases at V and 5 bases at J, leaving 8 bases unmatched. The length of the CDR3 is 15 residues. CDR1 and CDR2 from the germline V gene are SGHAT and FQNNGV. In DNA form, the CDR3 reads TGTGCCAGCAGTCCGGGACAGGGCATCAACAATGAGCAGTTCTTC. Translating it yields CASSPGQGINNEQFF. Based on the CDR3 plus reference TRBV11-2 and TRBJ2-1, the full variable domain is EAGVAQSPRYKIIEKRQSVAFWCNPISGHATLYWYQQILGQGPKLLIQFQNNGVVDDSQLPKDRFSAERLKGVDSTLKIQPAKLEDSAVYLCASSPGQGINNEQFFGPGTRLTVL.

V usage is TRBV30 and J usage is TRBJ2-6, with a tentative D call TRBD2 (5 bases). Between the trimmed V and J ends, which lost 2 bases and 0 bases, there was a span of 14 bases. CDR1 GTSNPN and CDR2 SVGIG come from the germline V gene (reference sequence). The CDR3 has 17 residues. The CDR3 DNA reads TGTGCCTGGAGTCCCTGGAGGTCTGGCTCTGGGGCCAACGTCCTGACTTTC. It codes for CAWSPWRSGSGANVLTF.

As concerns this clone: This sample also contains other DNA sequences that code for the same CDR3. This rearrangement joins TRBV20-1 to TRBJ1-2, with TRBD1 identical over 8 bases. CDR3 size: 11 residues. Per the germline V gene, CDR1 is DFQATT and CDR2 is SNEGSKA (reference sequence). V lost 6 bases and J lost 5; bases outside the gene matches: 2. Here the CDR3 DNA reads TGCAGTGCCAGACAGGGGTATGGCTACACCTTC. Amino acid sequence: CSARQGYGYTF.

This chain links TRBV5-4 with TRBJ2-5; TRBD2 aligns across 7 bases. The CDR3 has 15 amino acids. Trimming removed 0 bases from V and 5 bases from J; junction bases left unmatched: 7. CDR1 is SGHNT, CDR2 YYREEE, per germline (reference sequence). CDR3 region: CASSLVGGGVETQYF. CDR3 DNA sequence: TGTGCCAGCAGCTTGGTTGGGGGAGGGGTTGAGACCCAGTACTTC.

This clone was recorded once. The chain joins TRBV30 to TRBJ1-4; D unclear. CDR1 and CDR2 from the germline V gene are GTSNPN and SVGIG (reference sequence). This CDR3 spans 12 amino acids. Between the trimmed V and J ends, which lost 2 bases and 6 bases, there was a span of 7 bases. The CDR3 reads CAWSSVYEKLFF. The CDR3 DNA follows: TGTGCCTGGAGTTCGGTGTATGAAAAACTGTTTTTT.

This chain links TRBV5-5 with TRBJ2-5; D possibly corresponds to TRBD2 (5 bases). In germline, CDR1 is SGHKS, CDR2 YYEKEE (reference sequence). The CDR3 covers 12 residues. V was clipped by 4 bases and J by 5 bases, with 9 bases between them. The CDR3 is CASSISAETQYF. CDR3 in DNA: TGTGCCAGCAGCATTAGCGCGGAGACCCAGTACTTC.

This chain's CDR3 is CASQTSRSNQPQHF. CDR3 DNA sequence: TGTGCCAGCCAGACTAGCAGGAGCAATCAGCCCCAGCATTTT. V is TRBV6-1 and J is TRBJ1-5; no reliable D call. The CDR3 is 14 residues long. Germline values: CDR1 MNHNS, CDR2 SASEGT. V lost 8 bases to trimming and J lost 1 base, with 12 bases between them.

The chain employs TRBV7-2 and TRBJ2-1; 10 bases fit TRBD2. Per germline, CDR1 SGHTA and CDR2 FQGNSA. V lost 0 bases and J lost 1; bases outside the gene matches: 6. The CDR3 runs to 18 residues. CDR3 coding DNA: TGTGCCAGCAGCTTAGCGGTCCTAGCGGGAGAGTCCTACAATGAGCAGTTCTTC. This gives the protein CASSLAVLAGESYNEQFF. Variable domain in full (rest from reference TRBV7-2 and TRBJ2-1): GAGVSQSPSNKVTEKGKDVELRCDPISGHTALYWYRQSLGQGLEFLIYFQGNSAPDKSGLPSDRFSAERTGGSVSTLTIQRTQQEDSAVYLCASSLAVLAGESYNEQFFGPGTRLTVL.

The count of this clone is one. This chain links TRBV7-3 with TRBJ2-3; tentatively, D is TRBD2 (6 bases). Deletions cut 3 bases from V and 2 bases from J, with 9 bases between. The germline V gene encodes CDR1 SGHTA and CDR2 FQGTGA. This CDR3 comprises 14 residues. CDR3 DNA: TGTGCCAGCAGCTTTGGAGGGGACACAGATACGCAGTATTTT. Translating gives CASSFGGDTDTQYF.

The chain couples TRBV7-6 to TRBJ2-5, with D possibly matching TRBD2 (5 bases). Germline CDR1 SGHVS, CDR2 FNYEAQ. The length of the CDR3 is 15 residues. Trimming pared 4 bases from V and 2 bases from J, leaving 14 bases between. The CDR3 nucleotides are TGTGCCAGCAGCTCCGCAAGGAGGAGACAAGAGACCCAGTACTTC. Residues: CASSSARRRQETQYF.

The CDR3: CASSLGLGRYNEQFF. CDR3 nucleotides: TGTGCCAGCAGCTTAGGGCTAGGGCGATACAATGAGCAGTTCTTC. The J gene is TRBJ2-1, the V gene TRBV7-9; D unresolved. Germline V gene data show CDR1 as SEHNR and CDR2 as FQNEAQ (reference sequence). This CDR3 has 15 amino acids. The V gene lost 1 base and the J gene lost 4 bases, with 11 bases spanning the gap.

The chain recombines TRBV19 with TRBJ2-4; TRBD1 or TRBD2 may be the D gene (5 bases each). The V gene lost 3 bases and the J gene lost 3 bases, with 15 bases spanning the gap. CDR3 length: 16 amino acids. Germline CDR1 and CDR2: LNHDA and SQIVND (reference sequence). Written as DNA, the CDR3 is TGTGCCAGTAGTATGGTAGGGACGGGTGGCAAAAACATTCAGTACTTC. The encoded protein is CASSMVGTGGKNIQYF.

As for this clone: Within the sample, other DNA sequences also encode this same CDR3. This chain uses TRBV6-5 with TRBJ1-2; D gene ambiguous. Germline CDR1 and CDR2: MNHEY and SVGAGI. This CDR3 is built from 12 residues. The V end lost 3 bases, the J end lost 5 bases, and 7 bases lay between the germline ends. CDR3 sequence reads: CASSYSGYGYTF. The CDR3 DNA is TGTGCCAGCAGTTATTCGGGGTATGGCTACACCTTC.

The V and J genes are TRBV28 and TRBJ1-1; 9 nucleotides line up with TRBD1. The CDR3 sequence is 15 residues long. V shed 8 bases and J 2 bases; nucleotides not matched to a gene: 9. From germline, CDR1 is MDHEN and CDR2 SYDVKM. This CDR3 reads CASPRPGQGNTEAFF. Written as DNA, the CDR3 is TGTGCCAGCCCGAGACCGGGACAGGGAAACACTGAAGCTTTCTTT.

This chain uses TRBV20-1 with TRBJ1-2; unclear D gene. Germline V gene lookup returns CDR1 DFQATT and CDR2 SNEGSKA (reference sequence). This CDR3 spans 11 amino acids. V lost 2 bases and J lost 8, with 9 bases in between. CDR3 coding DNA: TGCAGTGCTAGAATTTCATCCGGCTACACCTTC. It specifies CSARISSGYTF.

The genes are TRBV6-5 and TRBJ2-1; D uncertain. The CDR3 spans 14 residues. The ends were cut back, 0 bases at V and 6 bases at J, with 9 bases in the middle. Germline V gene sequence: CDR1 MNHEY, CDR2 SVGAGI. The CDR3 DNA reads TGTGCCAGCAGTTACTCGACCGTTTCCAATGAGCAGTTCTTC. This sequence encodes CASSYSTVSNEQFF.

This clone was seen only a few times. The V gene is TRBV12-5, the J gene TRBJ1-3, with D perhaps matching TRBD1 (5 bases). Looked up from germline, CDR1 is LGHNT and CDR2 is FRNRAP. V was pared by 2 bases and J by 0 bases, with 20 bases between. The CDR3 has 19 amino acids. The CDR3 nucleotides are TGTGCTAGTGGTTTGAGGGGAATTTCCCCCTGGTACTCTGGAAACACCATATATTTT. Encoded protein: CASGLRGISPWYSGNTIYF.

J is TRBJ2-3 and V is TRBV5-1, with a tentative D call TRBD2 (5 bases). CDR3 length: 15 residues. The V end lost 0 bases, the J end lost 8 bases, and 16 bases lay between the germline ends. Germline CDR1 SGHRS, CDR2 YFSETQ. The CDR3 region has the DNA TGCGCCAGCAGCTTGGGTGGGAGCTCGACCCTTACGCAGTATTTT. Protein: CASSLGGSSTLTQYF.